This is a list of T cell receptor beta chains from one sample in a study of PD-1 blockade in classical Hodgkin lymphoma. Sequenced by immunoSEQ multiplex PCR; TCRdb stores in-frame clones only, minus some. The sample has about 24,000 clones; 80% are singletons. The input for sequencing was peripheral blood mononuclear cells (PBMCs), taken at baseline. The receptors stem from a human donor with classical Hodgkin lymphoma. Each CDR3 is given without its conserved first and last residue.

>TRBV4-3|TRBJ1-3|14
ASSQDEQGAGNTIY
>TRBV7-7|TRBJ1-1|11
ASSLAANTEAF
>TRBV11-1|TRBJ2-5|11
ASSFRLRETQY
>TRBV21-1|TRBJ1-6|12
ASSKKGTASPLH
>TRBV6-5|TRBJ1-2|13
ASSYSRGANYGYT
>TRBV29-1|TRBJ1-1|11
SVDRTGMAEAF
>TRBV21-1|TRBJ1-2|10
ASSKWVGGYT
>TRBV5-1|TRBJ2-5|12
ASTTGGAEETQY
>TRBV5-3|TRBJ1-5|13
ARSPNRGQGQPQH
>TRBV7-9|TRBJ2-2|13
ASSLTTGNTGELF
>TRBV18|TRBJ2-7|13
ASSPQADLLSEQY
>TRBV6-1|TRBJ1-2|14
ASSELAGVGAYGYT
>TRBV6-6|TRBJ2-5|14
ASSYLARKRQWTQY
>TRBV7-2|TRBJ2-5|15
ASSLATTPPATETQY
>TRBV28|TRBJ1-1|10
ASSLSRAEAF
>TRBV6-1|TRBJ2-7|14
ASSEAAEQINYEQY
>TRBV11-2|TRBJ1-5|11
ASSLKDGGPQH
>TRBV14|TRBJ2-7|15
ASSQVGRRDRSYEQY
>TRBV28|TRBJ1-2|12
ATLNPGQNYGYT
>TRBV5-1|TRBJ2-5|13
ASSFSGQGDSTQY
>TRBV6-1|TRBJ1-6|10
ASSVANSPLH
>TRBV19|TRBJ1-1|13
ASSIYRLMNTEAF
>TRBV19|TRBJ1-5|14
ASHEGERYSNQPQH
>TRBV7-2|TRBJ2-1|14
ASSLWAGSSYNEQF
>TRBV7-9|TRBJ1-1|11
ASTPSPGTEAF
>TRBV7-9|TRBJ2-2|14
ASSFRGAVNTGELF
>TRBV7-7|TRBJ2-1|11
ASSFLEGNEQF
>TRBV28|TRBJ1-2|10
ASRRPDYGYT
>TRBV7-9|TRBJ2-5|14
ASSLAGTGGWETQY
>TRBV5-1|TRBJ2-2|14
ASSLAGTANTGELF
>TRBV4-3|TRBJ2-2|14
ASSQVLGVPTGELF
>TRBV4-3|TRBJ2-1|15
ASSQYFGTGTHNEQF
>TRBV28|TRBJ2-7|10
ATAGQGYEQY
>TRBV30|TRBJ2-7|13
AWSAGGQERNEQY
>TRBV19|TRBJ1-5|11
ASSIELRQPQH
>TRBV5-1|TRBJ2-5|12
ASSLAGSLETQY
>TRBV29-1|TRBJ1-2|8
SVDINGYT